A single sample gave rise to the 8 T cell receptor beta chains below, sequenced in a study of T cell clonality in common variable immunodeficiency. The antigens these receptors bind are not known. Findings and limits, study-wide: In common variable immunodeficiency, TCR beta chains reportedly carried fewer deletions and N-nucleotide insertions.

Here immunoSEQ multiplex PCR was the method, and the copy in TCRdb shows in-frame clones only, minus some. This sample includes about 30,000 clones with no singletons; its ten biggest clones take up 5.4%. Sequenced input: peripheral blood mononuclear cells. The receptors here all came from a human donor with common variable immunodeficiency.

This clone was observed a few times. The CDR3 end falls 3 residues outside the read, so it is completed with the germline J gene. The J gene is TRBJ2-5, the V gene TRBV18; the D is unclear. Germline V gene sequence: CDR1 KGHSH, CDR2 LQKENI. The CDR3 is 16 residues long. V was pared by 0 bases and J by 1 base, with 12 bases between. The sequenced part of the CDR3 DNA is TGTGCCAGCTCACCACCTCTCCGGTGGTGCCAAGAGACC. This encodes CASSPPLRWCQET. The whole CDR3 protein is CASSPPLRWCQETQYF.

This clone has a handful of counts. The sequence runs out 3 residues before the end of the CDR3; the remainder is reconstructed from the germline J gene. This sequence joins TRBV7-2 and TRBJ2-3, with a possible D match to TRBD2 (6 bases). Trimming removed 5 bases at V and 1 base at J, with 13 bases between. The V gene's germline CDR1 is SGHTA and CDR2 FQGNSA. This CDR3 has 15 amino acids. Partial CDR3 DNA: TGTGCCAGCAGCCGACGGTGGGGGGGCACAGATACG. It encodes CASSRRWGGTDT. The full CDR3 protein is CASSRRWGGTDTQYF.

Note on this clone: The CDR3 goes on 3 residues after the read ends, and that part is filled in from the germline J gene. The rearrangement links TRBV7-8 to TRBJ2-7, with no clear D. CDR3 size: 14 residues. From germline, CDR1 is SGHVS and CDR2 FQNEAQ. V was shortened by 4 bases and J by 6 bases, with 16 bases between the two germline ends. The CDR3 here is CASSSQRLLSEQYF. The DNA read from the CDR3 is TGTGCCAGCAGCTCACAACGACTCCTCTCCGAG.

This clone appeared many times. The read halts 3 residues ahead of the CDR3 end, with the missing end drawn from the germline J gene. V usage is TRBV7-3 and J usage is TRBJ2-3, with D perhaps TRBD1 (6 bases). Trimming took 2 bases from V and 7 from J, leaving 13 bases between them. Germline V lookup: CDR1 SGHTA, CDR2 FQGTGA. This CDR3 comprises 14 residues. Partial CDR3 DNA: TGTGCCAGCAGCTTATCTCCAGGGGCGAATACG. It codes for CASSLSPGANT. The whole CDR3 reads CASSLSPGANTQYF.

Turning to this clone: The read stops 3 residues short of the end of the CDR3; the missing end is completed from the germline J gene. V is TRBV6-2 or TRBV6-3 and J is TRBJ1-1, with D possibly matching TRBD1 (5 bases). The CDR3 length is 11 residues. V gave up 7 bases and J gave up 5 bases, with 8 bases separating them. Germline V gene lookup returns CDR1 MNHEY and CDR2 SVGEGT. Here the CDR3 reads CASNQGTEAFF. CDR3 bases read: TGTGCCAGCAACCAGGGTACTGAA.

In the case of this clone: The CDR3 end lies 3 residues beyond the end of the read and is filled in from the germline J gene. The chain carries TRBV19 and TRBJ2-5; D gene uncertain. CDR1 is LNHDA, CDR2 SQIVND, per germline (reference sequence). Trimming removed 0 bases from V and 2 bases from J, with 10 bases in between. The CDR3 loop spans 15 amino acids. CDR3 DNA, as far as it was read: TGTGCCAGTAGTATAGAGGCCCAGGCTCAAGAGACC. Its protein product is CASSIEAQAQET. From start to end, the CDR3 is CASSIEAQAQETQYF. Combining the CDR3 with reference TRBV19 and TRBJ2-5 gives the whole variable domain DGGITQSPKYLFRKEGQNVTLSCEQNLNHDAMYWYRQDPGQGLRLIYYSQIVNDFQKGDIAEGYSVSREKKESFPLTVTSAQKNPTAFYLCASSIEAQAQETQYFGPGTRLLVL.

CDR3 residues: CSARGRGLYSPLHF. The CDR3 bases that were read are TGCAGTGCTAGAGGGCGGGGACTATATTCACCC. This chain connects TRBV20-1 to TRBJ1-6, with D perhaps TRBD1 (5 bases). The CDR3 end is not reached by the read, which stops 3 residues before it; the germline J gene fills it in. Per germline, CDR1 DFQATT and CDR2 SNEGSKA (reference sequence). Trimming removed 1 base at V and 8 bases at J, with 12 bases between. There are 14 residues in the CDR3.

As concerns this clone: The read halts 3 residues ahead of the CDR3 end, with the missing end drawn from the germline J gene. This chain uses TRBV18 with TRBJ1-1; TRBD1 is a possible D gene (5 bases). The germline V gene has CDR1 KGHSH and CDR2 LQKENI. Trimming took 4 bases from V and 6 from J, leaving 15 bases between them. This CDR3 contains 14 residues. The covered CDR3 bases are TGTGCCAGCTCACGTGACAGTGCGGAGGCTGAA. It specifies CASSRDSAEAE. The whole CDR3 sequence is CASSRDSAEAEAFF.